These 32 T cell receptor beta chains originate from one sample sequenced in a study of vaccination effects on CD4 cells after COVID-19. These receptors' targets are unknown. Sequencing used immunoSEQ multiplex PCR; TCRdb keeps in-frame clones, though not all of them. The sample yields around 47,000 clones, 72% seen once. Following culture for 9 to 11 days, CD4+ T cells were isolated. Two-dose vaccination with either BNT162b2 or mRNA-1273 was given to the participants. Sequences were derived from CD4+ T cells from PBMCs cultured without peptide, sampled after COVID-19 vaccination. These receptors were obtained from a human donor who received a COVID-19 vaccine.

The chain combines TRBV2 with TRBJ1-2; the D is unclear. Germline CDR1 is SNHLY and CDR2 is FYNNEI. CDR3 length: 13 residues. V gave up 7 bases and J gave up 8 bases, with 17 bases separating them. Here the CDR3 reads CASTWTALEGYTF. As DNA, the CDR3 is TGTGCCAGCACCTGGACGGCGCTCGAGGGCTACACCTTC. The variable domain in full, with the rest retrieved from reference TRBV2 and TRBJ1-2, is EPEVTQTPSHQVTQMGQEVILRCVPISNHLYFYWYRQILGQKVEFLVSFYNNEISEKSEIFDDQFSVERPDGSNFTLKIRSTKLEDSAMYFCASTWTALEGYTFGSGTRLTVV.

This clone was found a few times. The chain couples TRBV9 to TRBJ2-5; D is unresolved. CDR1 is SGDLS and CDR2 is YYNGEE in the germline V gene. The CDR3 is 14 amino acids. V dropped 0 bases and J dropped 5 bases, with 11 bases sitting between them. The CDR3 DNA is TGTGCCAGCAGCGTAGGAACCCTTAGGGAGACCCAGTACTTC. As protein: CASSVGTLRETQYF.

V is TRBV25-1 and J is TRBJ2-1; D may be TRBD2 (5 bases). This CDR3 has 12 amino acids. Trimming left V 3 bases short and J 10 bases short, with 10 bases between. Germline loops: CDR1 MGHDK, CDR2 SYGVNS. DNA of the CDR3: TGTGCCAGCAGTGATTCTAGCAGAGAGCAGTTCTTC. Amino acid sequence: CASSDSSREQFF. Looking up the rest from reference TRBV25-1 and TRBJ2-1 gives the full variable domain: EADIYQTPRYLVIGTGKKITLECSQTMGHDKMYWYQQDPGMELHLIHYSYGVNSTEKGDLSSESTVSRIRTEHFPLTLESARPSHTSQYLCASSDSSREQFFGPGTRLTVL.

This clone was observed a single time. V and J are TRBV7-9 and TRBJ2-3; 8 bases map to TRBD2. The CDR3 loop spans 14 amino acids. Trimming at V came to 6 bases and at J to 3 bases, leaving 5 bases not matched to a gene. CDR1 and CDR2 (germline): SEHNR, FQNEAQ (reference sequence). The CDR3 DNA reads as TGTGCCAGCAGTAGAGCGGGGGTTACAGATACGCAGTATTTT. As protein: CASSRAGVTDTQYF. The entire variable domain, with the rest obtained from reference TRBV7-9 and TRBJ2-3, is as follows: DTGVSQNPRHKITKRGQNVTFRCDPISEHNRLYWYRQTLGQGPEFLTYFQNEAQLEKSRLLSDRFSAERPKGSFSTLEIQRTEQGDSAMYLCASSRAGVTDTQYFGPGTRLTVL.

The genes are TRBV25-1 and TRBJ2-2, with 8 bases matching TRBD1. Germline loops: CDR1 MGHDK, CDR2 SYGVNS. The CDR3 sequence is 18 residues long. Losses at the gene ends were 2 bases for V and 6 bases for J; bases not matched to a gene: 14. Here the CDR3 DNA reads TGTGCCAGCAGTGAACTCCTCCCCCGGACAGGGAAAGCCGGGGAGCTGTTTTTT. Translating it yields CASSELLPRTGKAGELFF.

This clone was observed a handful of times. The chain recombines TRBV19 with TRBJ1-1; weak D call: TRBD1 (5 bases). Germline V gives CDR1 LNHDA, CDR2 SQIVND (reference sequence). V was cut by 3 bases and J by 2 bases, with 16 bases left in between. The CDR3 covers 16 residues. The CDR3 protein is CASSMFGGNPNTEAFF. Written as DNA, the CDR3 is TGTGCCAGTAGTATGTTTGGGGGGAACCCTAACACTGAAGCTTTCTTT. The variable domain in full, with the rest retrieved from reference TRBV19 and TRBJ1-1, is DGGITQSPKYLFRKEGQNVTLSCEQNLNHDAMYWYRQDPGQGLRLIYYSQIVNDFQKGDIAEGYSVSREKKESFPLTVTSAQKNPTAFYLCASSMFGGNPNTEAFFGQGTRLTVV.

V is TRBV7-9 and J is TRBJ1-2; D is ambiguous. CDR3 length: 13 residues. Trimming pared 3 bases from V and 6 bases from J, leaving 11 bases between. In germline, CDR1 is SEHNR, CDR2 FQNEAQ (reference sequence). CDR3 region: CASSFTADNGYTF. The CDR3 DNA sequence: TGTGCCAGCAGCTTTACAGCAGATAATGGCTACACCTTC. Variable domain in full (rest from reference TRBV7-9 and TRBJ1-2): DTGVSQNPRHKITKRGQNVTFRCDPISEHNRLYWYRQTLGQGPEFLTYFQNEAQLEKSRLLSDRFSAERPKGSFSTLEIQRTEQGDSAMYLCASSFTADNGYTFGSGTRLTVV.

This rearrangement joins TRBV30 to TRBJ2-5; 8 bases are shared with TRBD2. Trimming took 2 bases from V and 5 from J; bases not matched to a gene: 7. Germline CDR1 and CDR2: GTSNPN and SVGIG (reference sequence). This CDR3 has 14 amino acids. CDR3 loop: CAWSSGGGLETQYF. Written as DNA, the CDR3 is TGTGCCTGGAGTAGCGGCGGGGGGTTGGAGACCCAGTACTTC.

This rearrangement joins TRBV6-5 to TRBJ1-4, with a weak D call TRBD1 (5 bases). The germline V gene encodes CDR1 MNHEY and CDR2 SVGAGI. This CDR3 is built from 14 residues. The V end lost 4 bases, the J end lost 10 bases, and 16 bases lay between the germline ends. CDR3 sequence reads: CASSSQALYGKLFF. DNA of the CDR3: TGTGCCAGCAGTTCACAGGCGCTTTACGGAAAACTGTTTTTT.

The chain links TRBV18 to TRBJ1-6; D is unclear. The V gene's germline CDR1 is KGHSH and CDR2 LQKENI. Trimming cost V 3 bases and J 4 bases, with 10 bases left between them. This CDR3 spans 15 amino acids. CDR3 sequence reads: CASSPEGLYNSPLHF. The CDR3 DNA sequence: TGTGCCAGCTCACCGGAAGGACTATATAATTCACCCCTCCACTTT.

V gene TRBV19 combines with J gene TRBJ1-4, with a tentative D call TRBD1 (6 bases). The ends were cut back, 6 bases at V and 0 bases at J, with 11 bases in the middle. This CDR3 has 15 amino acids. Germline values: CDR1 LNHDA, CDR2 SQIVND (reference sequence). The CDR3, as DNA: TGTGCCAGTAGGAGGACAGACACAACTAATGAAAAACTGTTTTTT. Translation: CASRRTDTTNEKLFF. Using reference TRBV19 and TRBJ1-4 for the parts outside the CDR3, the full variable domain is DGGITQSPKYLFRKEGQNVTLSCEQNLNHDAMYWYRQDPGQGLRLIYYSQIVNDFQKGDIAEGYSVSREKKESFPLTVTSAQKNPTAFYLCASRRTDTTNEKLFFGSGTQLSVL.

In its sample, this clone was seen once. J is TRBJ2-7 and V is TRBV3-1 (or the pseudogene TRBV3-2); possibly TRBD1 for D (6 bases). Germline V gene sequence: CDR1 LGHDT, CDR2 YNNKEL (reference sequence). V lost 5 bases, J lost 0 bases, and 11 bases lay in between. The CDR3 covers 14 residues. CDR3 amino acids: CASSGRTASYEQYF. CDR3 in DNA: TGTGCCAGCAGCGGACGGACAGCCTCCTACGAGCAGTACTTC.

J is TRBJ1-5 and V is TRBV4-1; D uncertain. V was trimmed by 2 bases and J by 4 bases, leaving 15 bases between them. Germline CDR1 and CDR2: MGHRA and YSYEKL. This CDR3 has 16 amino acids. The CDR3 nucleotides are TGCGCCAGCAGCCAACCGCTGGCAGGAGCAAATCAGCCCCAGCATTTT. This translates into CASSQPLAGANQPQHF.

V usage is TRBV29-1 and J usage is TRBJ1-1, with TRBD1 identical over 9 bases. CDR1 and CDR2 (germline): SQVTM, ANQGSEA. The junction had 1 base not matched to a gene; V was cut back by 3 bases and J by 8 bases. The CDR3 consists of 11 residues. The CDR3 reads CSVDTGGEAFF. In nucleotides, the CDR3 is TGCAGCGTTGATACAGGGGGCGAAGCTTTCTTT.

This clone was recorded once. Other DNA sequences in the sample encode the same CDR3. The chain combines TRBV27 with TRBJ2-1, with 7 bases lining up with TRBD1. The CDR3 spans 13 residues. Germline trimming cut 2 bases from V and 8 bases from J; bases unmatched to any gene: 3. Germline V gives CDR1 MNHEY, CDR2 SMNVEV (reference sequence). The CDR3 loop reads CASSLQGGHEQFF. The CDR3 bases are TGTGCCAGCAGTTTACAAGGGGGCCATGAGCAGTTCTTC.

This clone has a handful of counts. J is TRBJ2-5 and V is TRBV10-3; possibly TRBD1 for D (6 bases). CDR1 is ENHRY and CDR2 is SYGVKD in the germline V gene. This CDR3 has 13 amino acids. V lost 10 bases to trimming and J lost 5 bases, with 17 bases between them. CDR3 loop: CATQQGSRETQYF. As DNA, the CDR3 is TGTGCCACCCAACAGGGTAGTCGGGAGACCCAGTACTTC.

This clone was counted only a few times. The chain joins TRBV19 to TRBJ2-1, with TRBD2 matching over 7 bases. The length of the CDR3 is 12 residues. Germline CDR1 reads LNHDA; CDR2 reads SQIVND (reference sequence). J lost 7 bases, V lost 7 bases, and 4 bases had no gene match. CDR3 bases: TGTGCCAGTACCATGGGAGGGAATGAGCAGTTCTTC. It encodes CASTMGGNEQFF.

The rearrangement uses TRBV19 and TRBJ2-3; D is undetermined. Deletions cut 3 bases from V and 3 bases from J, with 13 bases between. CDR1 and CDR2 from the germline V gene are LNHDA and SQIVND (reference sequence). This CDR3 contains 15 residues. The chain's CDR3 is CASSILLERTDTQYF. CDR3 nucleotide sequence: TGTGCCAGTAGTATTCTCCTAGAAAGGACAGATACGCAGTATTTT.

This clone has a handful of counts. This sequence joins TRBV2 and TRBJ2-5, with 8 bases aligning to TRBD2. Trimming at V came to 5 bases and at J to 5 bases, leaving 13 bases not matched to a gene. CDR3 length equals 16 residues. Per the germline V gene, CDR1 is SNHLY and CDR2 is FYNNEI. The CDR3 region is CASSSIGVAGYETQYF. The CDR3 DNA sequence: TGTGCCAGCAGTTCCATCGGAGTAGCGGGATATGAGACCCAGTACTTC.

The chain recombines TRBV15 with TRBJ1-2; D is unresolved. The CDR3 is made up of 14 amino acids. With 2 bases removed from V and 0 bases from J, the gap between germline ends came to 7 bases. Germline V gene lookup returns CDR1 LNHNV and CDR2 YYDKDF (reference sequence). This CDR3 reads CATSRFSANYGYTF. The CDR3 region has the DNA TGTGCCACCAGCAGATTTTCTGCTAACTATGGCTACACCTTC.

V is TRBV18 and J is TRBJ2-7, with D unresolved. Germline CDR1 and CDR2: KGHSH and LQKENI. CDR3 length equals 11 residues. V was clipped by 2 bases and J by 5 bases, with 4 bases between them. CDR3 amino acids: CASSPGDEQYF. The CDR3, as DNA: TGTGCCAGCTCACCAGGCGACGAGCAGTACTTC.

This clone was seen once. The V call is TRBV30, the J call TRBJ1-3; D is unclear. CDR3 length: 13 residues. Germline assignment: CDR1 GTSNPN and CDR2 SVGIG (reference sequence). The V and J ends lost 2 bases and 1 base respectively, with 6 bases between them. As DNA, the CDR3 is TGTGCCTGGAGTCGGAAATCTGGAAACACCATATATTTT. Translation: CAWSRKSGNTIYF.

This chain connects TRBV5-8 to TRBJ1-3; D not certain. V lost 0 bases to trimming and J lost 0 bases, with 13 bases between them. In germline, CDR1 is SGHTS, CDR2 YDEGEE. The CDR3 loop spans 17 amino acids. CDR3 residues: CASSLENSPFSGNTIYF. CDR3 nucleotides: TGTGCCAGCAGCTTGGAAAACAGCCCCTTCTCTGGAAACACCATATATTTT.

The V gene is TRBV6-1, the J gene TRBJ2-7; 8 nucleotides line up with TRBD2. Germline V gene data show CDR1 as MNHNS and CDR2 as SASEGT. The CDR3 is 13 amino acids. Losses at the gene ends were 2 bases for V and 7 bases for J; bases not matched to a gene: 4. CDR3 coding DNA: TGTGCCAGCAGTGAAAGGGGGACTAGGGAGCAGTACTTC. Amino acids: CASSERGTREQYF.

This clone is a singleton in its sample. The chain carries TRBV4-2 and TRBJ2-3; no clear D. The CDR3 has 14 amino acids. Deletions cut 0 bases from V and 1 base from J, with 5 bases between. The germline CDR1 and CDR2 sequences are LGHNA and YNFKEQ. The CDR3 here is CASSQDVGTDTQYF. The CDR3, as DNA: TGTGCCAGCAGCCAAGATGTGGGCACAGATACGCAGTATTTT.

This clone was observed a handful of times. V and J are TRBV2 and TRBJ2-7, with D maybe TRBD1 (5 bases). The germline V and J ends were trimmed by 9 bases and 3 bases, with 12 bases remaining between them. Germline-derived CDR1 and CDR2 are SNHLY and FYNNEI. This CDR3 is 12 amino acids long. CDR3 bases: TGTGCCAGTCCAGGGTTAAACTACGAGCAGTACTTC. Encoded protein: CASPGLNYEQYF.

The V call is TRBV3-1 (or the pseudogene TRBV3-2), the J call TRBJ2-5, with 10 bases identical to TRBD2. CDR3 length: 14 amino acids. Trimming at V came to 2 bases and at J to 5 bases, leaving 2 bases not matched to a gene. Germline V gene sequence: CDR1 LGHDT, CDR2 YNNKEL (reference sequence). In DNA, the CDR3 is TGTGCCAGCAGCCAACCAGCGGGAGGGGAGACCCAGTACTTC. Residues: CASSQPAGGETQYF.

V usage is TRBV7-8 and J usage is TRBJ2-5; TRBD2 matches at 11 bases. The CDR3 covers 16 residues. The germline V gene encodes CDR1 SGHVS and CDR2 FQNEAQ. V trimming: 5 bases; J trimming: 0 bases; junction bases outside the gene matches: 5. The CDR3 DNA is TGTGCCAGCAGCCTTACTAGCGGGGGACACCAAGAGACCCAGTACTTC. This codes for CASSLTSGGHQETQYF.

The V gene is TRBV27, the J gene TRBJ2-3; the match to TRBD2 covers 7 bases. This CDR3 contains 16 residues. The V and J ends lost 2 bases and 0 bases, in that order; junction bases with no gene match: 5. Germline V gene data show CDR1 as MNHEY and CDR2 as SMNVEV (reference sequence). This chain's CDR3 is CASSLATTSSTDTQYF. The CDR3 DNA reads TGTGCCAGCAGTTTAGCTACGACTAGCAGCACAGATACGCAGTATTTT.

This clone has only one observation. This chain joins TRBV6-4 and TRBJ2-1, with 8 bases identical to TRBD1. J lost 4 bases, V lost 5 bases, and 7 bases had no gene match. The germline V gene encodes CDR1 MRHNA and CDR2 SNTAGT. There are 15 residues in the CDR3. CDR3: CASSPDRGKYNEQFF. In nucleotides, the CDR3 is TGTGCCAGCAGTCCCGACAGGGGAAAATACAATGAGCAGTTCTTC.

The rearrangement joins TRBV4-1 to TRBJ1-3; no firm D call. The CDR3 loop spans 17 amino acids. The germline V gene has CDR1 MGHRA and CDR2 YSYEKL. V was shortened by 0 bases and J by 0 bases, with 12 bases between the two germline ends. The CDR3 DNA follows: TGCGCCAGCAGCCAAGATTGGGCAGCAGTCTCTGGAAACACCATATATTTT. It encodes CASSQDWAAVSGNTIYF.

In DNA form, the CDR3 reads TGTGCCAGCAGCCAAGCCTTCGGGGGGGCAGATACGCAGTATTTT. As protein: CASSQAFGGADTQYF. The V gene is TRBV3-1 (or the pseudogene TRBV3-2), the J gene TRBJ2-3, with 8 bases identical to TRBD2. The V segment lost 1 base and the J segment 4 bases; nucleotides outside the gene matches: 4. Germline values: CDR1 LGHDT, CDR2 YNNKEL (reference sequence). The CDR3 is made up of 15 amino acids.